This T cell receptor (beta chain) was observed in a study of T-cell reconstitution after alpha-beta-depleted transplantation in children (TCRdb year 2016). Describing the broader study: T-cell immune reconstitution after TCRalphabeta/CD19-depleted allogeneic hematopoietic cell transplantation in children was quantitatively tracked in the study by means of TCR repertoire profiling. Overall results and qualifications from the work: In some patients, the high TCRbeta diversity seen at day 60 was put down to recipient T cells and intrathymic progenitors that had survived conditioning. The apparently early alphabetaT-cell count recovery about two months after transplant was reportedly dependent on only several hundred rapidly expanded clones derived from non-depleted graft cells. Over subsequent months, a decline in hyperexpanded clone frequencies was noted, and after one year, T-cell counts and TCRbeta diversity were mostly ascribed to newly produced T cells.

This sample's treatment or condition label indicates: allogeneic hematopoietic cell transplantation with graft depleted of TCRalphabeta T cells and CD19 B cells. Transplant recipients were children who received TCRalphabeta/CD19-depleted allogeneic hematopoietic cell grafts. Comment on this clonotype: Its antigen is currently not known. No clone much larger than this one lies a single base away; base qualities are absent.

Receptors were amplified or captured by PCR. Sequencer: Illumina HiSeq 2500. Molecular barcoding was employed in the preparation of TCR libraries, with unique molecular identifiers being used to normalize TCRbeta repertoire quantification. TCRdb applied fastp at Q25 and MiXCR to the public reads, then kept only in-frame beta chains. Each record represents a unique CDR3 protein, reported with the most common genes and DNA among its rows. This sample holds 250,000 to 350,000 distinct CDR3 sequences; approximately 23% were observed only once. Jointly, the top ten make up approximately 11% of the sample. The clonotype was recovered from a male patient aged 10 to 17 who had a stem cell transplant for acute lymphoblastic leukemia, so the T cells may come from the graft donor. Specimen: PBMCs, mostly from graft donor cells, collected 180 days after TCRalphabeta/CD19-depleted stem cell transplant.

The CDR3 here reads CASRAGTSGAYEQYF. The DNA sequence follows: TGCGCCAGCAGGGCCGGGACTAGCGGCGCCTACGAGCAGTACTTC. The sequence links TRBV10-2 to TRBJ2-7; TRBD2 fits 11 bases in the junction. CDR1 and CDR2, per the germline V gene, are WSHSY and SAAADI. For this chain, trimming is 6 bases at the V end and 2 bases at the J end, and the number of junction bases without a gene match is 6. The CDR3 contains 15 residues, cysteine and phenylalanine counted. Only the CDR3 part of the read is kept: 45 bases, read in frame from the first base.